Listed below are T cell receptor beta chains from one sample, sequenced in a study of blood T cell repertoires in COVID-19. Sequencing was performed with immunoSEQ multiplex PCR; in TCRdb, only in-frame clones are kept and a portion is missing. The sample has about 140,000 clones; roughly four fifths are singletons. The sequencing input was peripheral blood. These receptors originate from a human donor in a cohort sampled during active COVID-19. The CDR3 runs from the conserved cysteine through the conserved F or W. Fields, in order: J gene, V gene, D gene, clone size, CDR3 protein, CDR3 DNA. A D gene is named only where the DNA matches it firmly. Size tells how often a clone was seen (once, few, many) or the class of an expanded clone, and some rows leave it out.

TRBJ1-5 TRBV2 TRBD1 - CASTRQGFIQPQHF TGTGCCAGCACGCGACAGGGGTTTATTCAGCCCCAGCATTTT
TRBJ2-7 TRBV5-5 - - CASSAQGEQYF TGTGCCAGCAGCGCTCAGGGGGAGCAGTACTTC
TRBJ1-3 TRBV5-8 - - CASSLVVGASGNTIYF TGTGCCAGCAGCCTGGTGGTGGGAGCCTCTGGAAACACCATATATTTT
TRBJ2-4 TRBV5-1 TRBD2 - CASSLVGDYLAKNIQYF TGCGCCAGCAGCTTGGTGGGGGACTACCTAGCCAAAAACATTCAGTACTTC
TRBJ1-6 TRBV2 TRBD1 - CASRSDGQGMDSPLHF TGTGCCAGCCGGTCGGACGGACAGGGAATGGATTCACCCCTCCACTTT
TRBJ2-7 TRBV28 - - CASSSLGDEQYF TGTGCCAGCAGTTCCCTGGGAGACGAGCAGTACTTC
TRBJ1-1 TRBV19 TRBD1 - CASSRLTGGAVNTEAFF TGTGCCAGTAGTAGGTTAACAGGGGGCGCAGTGAACACTGAAGCTTTCTTT
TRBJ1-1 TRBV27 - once CASTLRTGNTEAFF TGTGCCAGCACCTTGAGAACAGGGAACACTGAAGCTTTCTTT
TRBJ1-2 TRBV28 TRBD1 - CASSLGGINYGYTF TGTGCCAGCAGCCTAGGGGGCATTAACTATGGCTACACCTTC
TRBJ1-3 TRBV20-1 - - CSAGGGNTIYF TGCAGTGCGGGGGGTGGAAACACCATATATTTT
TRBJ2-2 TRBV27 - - CASSSQPTVVELFF TGTGCCAGCAGTTCCCAACCCACAGTTGTGGAGCTGTTTTTT
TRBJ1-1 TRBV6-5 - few CASSYEGRRNTEAFF TGTGCCAGCAGTTACGAGGGCAGAAGGAACACTGAAGCTTTCTTT
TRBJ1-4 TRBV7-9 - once CASSLEGVPTTELFF TGTGCCAGCAGCTTAGAGGGGGTGCCTACCACAGAACTGTTTTTT
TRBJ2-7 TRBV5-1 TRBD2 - CASSPGLAGPYEQYF TGCGCCAGCAGCCCCGGACTAGCGGGGCCCTACGAGCAGTACTTC
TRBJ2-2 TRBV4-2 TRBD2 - CASSYQLSGGVPGELFF TGTGCCAGCAGCTACCAACTTAGCGGGGGAGTCCCCGGGGAGCTGTTTTTT
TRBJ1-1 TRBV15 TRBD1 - CATSIYGQGSTEAFF TGTGCCACCAGCATATACGGACAGGGGTCCACTGAAGCTTTCTTT